Sequencing of this T cell receptor (beta chain) was carried out in a study of T cell responses to AZD1222 COVID-19 vaccine. The CDR3 spans 11 residues. CDR1 and CDR2 from the germline V gene are SNHLY and FYNNEI. Trimming took off 8 bases at V and 4 bases at J, with 3 bases between the two ends. Produced via immunoSEQ multiplex PCR; TCRdb's table is partial and in-frame only. The top ten hold about 2.6% of the sample, which has over 85,000 clones, about nine tenths seen once. The material was peripheral blood, obtained 28 days after the second AZD1222 dose. This TCR derives from an adult who received the AZD1222 COVID-19 vaccine. The chain has TRBV2 and TRBJ1-6, with D uncertain. The chain's CDR3 is CASGYNSPLHF. DNA of the CDR3: TGTGCCAGCGGGTATAATTCACCCCTCCACTTT.